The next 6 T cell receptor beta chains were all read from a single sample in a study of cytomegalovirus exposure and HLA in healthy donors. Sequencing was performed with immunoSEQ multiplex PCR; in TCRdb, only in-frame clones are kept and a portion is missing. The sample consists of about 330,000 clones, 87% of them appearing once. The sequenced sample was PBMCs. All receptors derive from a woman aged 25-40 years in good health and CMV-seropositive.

The CDR3 is CASSPPPLTDTQYF. The CDR3 coding sequence is TGTGCCAGCAGTCCCCCTCCACTCACAGATACGCAGTATTTT. The genes are TRBV28 and TRBJ2-3, with D hard to call. The CDR3 consists of 14 residues. Per the germline V gene, CDR1 is MDHEN and CDR2 is SYDVKM. The V end was cut by 5 bases, the J end by 2 bases, with 11 bases between.

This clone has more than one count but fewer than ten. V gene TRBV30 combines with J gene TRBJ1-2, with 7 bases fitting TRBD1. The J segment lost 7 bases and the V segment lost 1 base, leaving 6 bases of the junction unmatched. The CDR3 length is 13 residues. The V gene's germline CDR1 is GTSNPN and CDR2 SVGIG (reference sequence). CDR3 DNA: TGTGCCTGGAGTGGACAGGGTGAGGTTGGCTACACCTTC. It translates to CAWSGQGEVGYTF.

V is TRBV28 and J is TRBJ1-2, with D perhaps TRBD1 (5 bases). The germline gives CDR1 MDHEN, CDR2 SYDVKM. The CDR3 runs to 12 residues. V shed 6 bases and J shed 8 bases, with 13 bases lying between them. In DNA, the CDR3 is TGTGCCAGCAGGGGAGGGGTGAGGGGCTACACCTTC. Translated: CASRGGVRGYTF.

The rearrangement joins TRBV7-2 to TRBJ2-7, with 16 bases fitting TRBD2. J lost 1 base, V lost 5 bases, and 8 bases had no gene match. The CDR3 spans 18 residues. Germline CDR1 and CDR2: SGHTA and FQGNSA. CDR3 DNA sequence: TGTGCCAGCAGCCTGGGACTAGCGGGGGGGCGGTGGTCCTACGAGCAGTACTTC. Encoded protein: CASSLGLAGGRWSYEQYF.

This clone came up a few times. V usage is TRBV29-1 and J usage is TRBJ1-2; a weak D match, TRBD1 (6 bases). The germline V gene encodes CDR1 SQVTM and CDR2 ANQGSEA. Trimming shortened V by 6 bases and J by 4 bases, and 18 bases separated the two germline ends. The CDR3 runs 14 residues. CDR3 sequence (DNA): TGCAGCGTGTCCGAGACAGGTACAAGCTATGGCTACACCTTC. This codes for CSVSETGTSYGYTF.

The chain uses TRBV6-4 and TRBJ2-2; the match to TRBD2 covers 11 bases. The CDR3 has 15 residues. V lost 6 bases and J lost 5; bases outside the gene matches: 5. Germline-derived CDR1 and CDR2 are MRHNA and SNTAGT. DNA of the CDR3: TGTGCCAGCAGGAATAGCGGGAGGGAGACCGGGGAGCTGTTTTTT. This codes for CASRNSGRETGELFF.